This TCR beta chain emerged from a study of CD8 T cells in ankylosing spondylitis. Preparation of TCR beta libraries was done by quantitative 5'-RACE with molecular barcodes. TCRdb called the 5' RACE reads again in MiXCR, with one record for every CDR3 protein. The sample includes some 130,000 distinct CDR3 sequences, 17% of them seen just once. Study-wide results and limits: Blood of patients with ankylosing spondylitis appeared to be characterized by a TCR beta motif of about eight highly homologous variants. The authors reported significant enrichment of disease-linked clones in matched ankylosing spondylitis synovial fluid. A number of the motif variants had already been described in reactive arthritis synovial fluid and blood.

The CDR3 spans 17 residues. The germline V gene encodes CDR1 SGHRS and CDR2 YFSETQ. V was pared by 6 bases and J by 0 bases, with 19 bases between. On this clonotype itself: Antigen unknown.

This sequence originates from a male donor with ankylosing spondylitis. The chain carries TRBV5-1 and TRBJ2-1; perhaps TRBD2 as D (5 bases). The sequenced material came from blood, either unsorted or a sorted T cell fraction (not recorded which). CDR3 protein: CASTNTLPGNSYNEQFF. DNA of the CDR3: TGCGCCAGCACCAATACCTTACCGGGGAACTCCTACAATGAGCAGTTCTTC.